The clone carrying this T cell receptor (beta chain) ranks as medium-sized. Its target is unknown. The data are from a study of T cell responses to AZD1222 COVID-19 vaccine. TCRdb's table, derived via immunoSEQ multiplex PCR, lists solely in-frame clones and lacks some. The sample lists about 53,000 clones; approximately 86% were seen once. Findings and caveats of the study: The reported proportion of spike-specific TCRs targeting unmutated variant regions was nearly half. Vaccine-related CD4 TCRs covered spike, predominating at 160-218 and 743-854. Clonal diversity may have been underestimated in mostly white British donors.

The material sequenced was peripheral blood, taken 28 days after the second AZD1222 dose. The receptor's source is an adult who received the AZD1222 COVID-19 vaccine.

CDR3 sequence reads: CASSELLGGTGEQFF. CDR3 bases: TGTGCCAGCAGTGAACTGCTAGGCGGAACGGGTGAGCAGTTCTTC. The chain recombines TRBV6-1 with TRBJ2-1; D not resolved. V was clipped by 2 bases and J by 9 bases, with 17 bases between them. In germline, CDR1 is MNHNS, CDR2 SASEGT. The CDR3 is made up of 15 amino acids.